A few counts support the clone carrying this T cell receptor (beta chain). Its cognate antigen is unknown. CD4+ T cells specific for antigen were expanded with viral peptide pools by the ViraFEST assay before sequencing. At the end of 9 to 11 days of culture, CD4+ T cells were isolated. As their vaccination, participants received two doses of either BNT162b2 or mRNA-1273. In germline, CDR1 is KGHSH, CDR2 LQKENI. J gave up 6 bases and V 3 bases, and 9 bases lay outside the gene matches. The CDR3 spans 18 residues. The protocol was immunoSEQ multiplex PCR, while the TCRdb copy is restricted to in-frame clones and leaves out a portion. Of tens of thousands of clones in the sample, about 70% were seen once. The sample originates from a study of vaccination effects on CD4 cells after COVID-19.

The gene calls are TRBV18 and TRBJ2-2; 14 bases fit TRBD2. The TCR comes from a human donor who received a COVID-19 vaccine. This specimen consisted of CD4+ T cells from PBMCs cultured with HCoV-NL63 spike peptides, obtained after COVID-19 vaccination. CDR3 sequence: CASSPPGLAGGSAGELFF. As DNA, the CDR3 is TGTGCCAGCTCACCCCCCGGACTAGCGGGGGGATCTGCCGGGGAGCTGTTTTTT.